This TCR beta chain was sequenced for a study of molecular identifiers for immune sequencing clone quantification (dated by TCRdb to the late 2010s). At the level of the whole study: For a replicate experiment, RNA from approximately 20,000 or 100,000 naive CD8 T cells was divided into five aliquots, and four of the five aliquots were sequenced. The study was a methods study using CD8 T cells to benchmark molecular-identifier clustering-based TCR repertoire sequencing (MIDCIRS) and TCR RNA copy counting.

This clonotype was seen ten or more times. It has no known antigen specificity. No quality values exist for individual bases; no much larger clone is one base distant. The method was PCR. Sequenced using an Illumina HiSeq 4000. Bulk TCR libraries were made following a previously described method, with the TCR primers given in Table S5. The Qiagen AllPrep DNA/RNA kit was used to purify total RNA. Before any analysis, reads coming from multiple sequencing runs of the same library were combined into one pool. In the paper's pipeline: Reads were retained only if the reads had an exact TCR constant sequence, and the retained reads were trimmed to 150 nt and grouped according to their 12-nt molecular barcodes. Reads inside each barcode group were sub-clustered using a 15% Levenshtein threshold, and a quality-weighted consensus sequence was constructed for each RNA molecule. Non-functional sequences were discarded, and so were lower-count sequences lying one edit away from another sequence. Based on fitting two negative binomial distributions, any barcode sub-cluster with under 20% of the maximum read count was discarded. The public sequencing data were trimmed at Q25 with fastp and processed into clonotypes with MiXCR by TCRdb, which kept only in-frame beta chains. Each record represents a unique CDR3 protein, reported with the most common genes and DNA among its rows. It is TCRdb's table, rather than the study itself, that gives the V and J calls and clone size. The sample table shows under 85,000 distinct CDR3 sequences, and around 17% are seen once. The ten largest account for over 1.2% of the sample.

Libraries of naive CD8 T cells were built from anywhere between about 19,000 and 1,000,000 sorted cells, with 10%, 30% or 50% of the purified RNA used. Naive CD8 T cells were FACS-sorted as CD8+CD4-CCR7+CD45RA+ on a BD FACSAria II into RLT Plus buffer. To test detection sensitivity, Jurkat RNA equal to some 11 TCR copies was added to samples of about 17,000-1,100,000 naive CD8 T cells. Enrichment of CD8 T cells was performed with RosetteSep CD8+ T Cell Enrichment Cocktail and Ficoll-Paque, after which ACK red cell lysis was carried out. The research as a whole found: When barcode sub-clustering was omitted, TCR diversity was inflated by chimeric consensus sequences, with chimeras reaching as high as 47%. About 3 recovered TCR RNA copies per cell were obtained by modeling, versus 9 to 10 by digital PCR, implying a capture efficiency of about 30%. A single cell's worth of spiked-in Jurkat TCR RNA was reported detectable even among under 1.1 million naive CD8 T cells. The naive libraries included spiked-in Jurkat TCR RNA (10 copies' worth), and this RNA is not part of the donor repertoire. In CMV-specific effector cells, over 99% of molecules were held by clones above 20 RNA copies, whereas under 1% of molecules were held by such clones in naive cells. Highly expanded clone sizes could be underestimated because identical TCR molecules may share a barcode.

Reading the germline V gene gives CDR1 SGHTA and CDR2 FQGNSA. V has 7 bases trimmed and J has 5 bases trimmed; junction bases matching no gene number 14. There are 15 amino acids in the CDR3, from cysteine to phenylalanine inclusive. Only the CDR3 DNA is retained, 45 bases long and in frame from the first base. The chain is assembled from TRBV7-2 and TRBJ2-7, with TRBD2 matching 7 junction bases. This TCR was recovered from a human donor in good health. Some libraries in this study had Jurkat cell RNA spiked in. The sequenced sample was naive CD8+ T cells from blood, with Jurkat cell RNA spiked in. The sample's cell subset or site label, in plain terms: FACS-sorted CD8+CD4-CCR7+CD45RA+ naive T cells. The CDR3: CASNNWASGEDEQYF. The nucleotide sequence is given as TGTGCCAGCAACAATTGGGCTAGCGGAGAGGACGAGCAGTACTTC.